The 2 T cell receptor beta chains listed next were all sequenced from one sample in a study of T cell repertoires in cytomegalovirus infection. In TCRdb, the reads were re-called with MiXCR into one record per CDR3 protein. The table includes roughly 300,000 distinct CDR3 sequences, over 7.5% detected once. Sequencing was done on a sample of PBMCs. The receptors stem from a human donor in good health (CMV status not recorded). Some clones in this sample may be carry-over from other donors' samples.

This clonotype came up many times. The chain carries TRBV6-2 or TRBV6-3 and TRBJ2-7; no clear D. The CDR3 is 11 residues long. The germline V and J ends were trimmed by 6 bases and 5 bases, with 8 bases remaining between them. Germline assignment: CDR1 MNHEY and CDR2 SVGEGT. Here the CDR3 reads CASSKLDEQYF. CDR3 sequence (DNA): TGTGCCAGCAGCAAGCTTGACGAGCAGTACTTC.

This clonotype was seen only a few times. This sequence joins TRBV4-1 and TRBJ2-7; possibly TRBD1 for D (5 bases). Looked up from germline, CDR1 is MGHRA and CDR2 is YSYEKL. CDR3 size: 16 residues. Trimming shortened V by 0 bases and J by 0 bases, and 12 bases separated the two germline ends. The chain's CDR3 is CASSQDRNRFSYEQYF. The DNA of the CDR3 is TGCGCCAGCAGCCAAGATCGGAACAGGTTCTCCTACGAGCAGTACTTC.